Shown below are 29 T cell receptor beta chains from a single sample sequenced in a study of blood T cell dynamics during melanoma immunotherapy. Sequenced by immunoSEQ multiplex PCR; TCRdb stores in-frame clones only, minus some. The top ten clones hold around 10% of a sample with approximately 28,000 clones, over 70% of them seen once. The time point denotes: week 3, after first cycle of checkpoint inhibitor. The specimen comprised blood, sampled from a patient treated with checkpoint blockade. The receptors were gathered from a human donor with melanoma.

This clone showed up just a few times. The chain uses TRBV7-2 and TRBJ1-2; 11 bases agree with TRBD1. The CDR3 is 14 amino acids. The V gene end was trimmed by 5 bases and the J gene end by 8 bases; junction bases not matched to a gene: 7. From germline, CDR1 is SGHTA and CDR2 FQGNSA. Here the CDR3 reads CASSQGQGVGGYTF. As DNA, the CDR3 is TGTGCCAGCAGCCAGGGACAGGGGGTAGGGGGCTACACCTTC.

The table lists this clone with a few counts. This CDR3 is also generated by other DNA sequences in the sample. The chain couples TRBV19 to TRBJ1-1; D gene uncertain. Germline CDR1 is LNHDA and CDR2 is SQIVND (reference sequence). V was cut by 1 base and J by 3 bases, with 3 bases left in between. The CDR3 extends over 12 amino acids. CDR3 region: CASSIGHTEAFF. CDR3 sequence (DNA): TGTGCCAGTAGTATAGGGCACACTGAAGCTTTCTTT. The full variable domain, in which reference TRBV19 and TRBJ1-1 provide the parts outside the CDR3, is DGGITQSPKYLFRKEGQNVTLSCEQNLNHDAMYWYRQDPGQGLRLIYYSQIVNDFQKGDIAEGYSVSREKKESFPLTVTSAQKNPTAFYLCASSIGHTEAFFGQGTRLTVV.

The V gene is TRBV7-2, the J gene TRBJ1-5; 8 nucleotides match TRBD1. Germline CDR1 and CDR2: SGHTA and FQGNSA. This CDR3 has 17 amino acids. V lost 1 base, J lost 8 bases, and 13 bases stayed unmatched. The CDR3 protein is CASSLGRDRSILKPQHF. CDR3 nucleotide sequence: TGTGCCAGCAGCTTAGGCCGGGACAGGTCTATTCTTAAGCCCCAGCATTTT.

The rearrangement links TRBV7-8 to TRBJ1-1; TRBD1 aligns across 8 bases. This CDR3 contains 17 residues. The germline V gene encodes CDR1 SGHVS and CDR2 FQNEAQ. With 1 base clipped from V and 2 bases from J, the junction kept 9 bases outside the gene matches. CDR3 amino acids: CASSLGDRRKVNTEAFF. For the CDR3, the DNA is TGTGCCAGCAGCTTAGGGGACAGGCGGAAAGTCAACACTGAAGCTTTCTTT.

The sample holds a few counts of this clone. This sequence joins TRBV2 and TRBJ2-2; no reliable D call. The CDR3 length is 15 residues. Germline values: CDR1 SNHLY, CDR2 FYNNEI. V was cut by 3 bases and J by 2 bases, with 10 bases left in between. CDR3 sequence reads: CASSDSSFNTGELFF. The CDR3 bases are TGTGCCAGCAGTGACTCCAGCTTCAACACCGGGGAGCTGTTTTTT.

The rearrangement uses TRBV6-1 and TRBJ2-3, with TRBD1 identical over 11 bases. V lost 6 bases, J lost 3 bases, and 2 bases stayed unmatched. CDR1 and CDR2 (germline): MNHNS, SASEGT. The CDR3 sequence is 14 residues long. CDR3 nucleotides: TGTGCCAGCAGATGGGACAGGGGGACAGATACGCAGTATTTT. Protein: CASRWDRGTDTQYF.

This clone has only one observation. J is TRBJ1-2 and V is TRBV6-4; D possibly corresponds to TRBD1 (5 bases). The CDR3 has 14 residues. Germline CDR1 is MRHNA and CDR2 is SNTAGT. The V gene lost 6 bases and the J gene lost 8 bases, with 19 bases spanning the gap. The DNA for the CDR3 is TGTGCCAGCAGATCCCAGCAGGGAGCGGGGGGCTACACCTTC. Protein sequence: CASRSQQGAGGYTF.

The chain combines TRBV2 with TRBJ1-1; maybe TRBD1 (6 bases). The germline V gene encodes CDR1 SNHLY and CDR2 FYNNEI. V lost 4 bases and J lost 1, with 16 bases in between. This CDR3 is 16 amino acids long. CDR3 nucleotide sequence: TGTGCCAGCAGTGGGTTGGGGGCAGGGGCGAACACTGAAGCTTTCTTT. Residues: CASSGLGAGANTEAFF.

The chain combines TRBV28 with TRBJ1-1; D is perhaps TRBD1 (6 bases). CDR3 length: 16 residues. CDR1 and CDR2 (germline): MDHEN, SYDVKM. Trimming left V 4 bases short and J 4 bases short, with 19 bases between. CDR3 DNA sequence: TGTGCCAGCAGTTCCCTCCGATGGGGGCTGGGCACTGAAGCTTTCTTT. It translates to CASSSLRWGLGTEAFF.

The CDR3 here is CASSLAGTPNTEAFF. The CDR3, as DNA: TGCGCCAGCAGCTTGGCCGGGACGCCGAACACTGAAGCTTTCTTT. V usage is TRBV5-1 and J usage is TRBJ1-1; tentative D call: TRBD1 (5 bases). The V gene's germline CDR1 is SGHRS and CDR2 YFSETQ. The CDR3 runs 15 residues. V lost 0 bases and J 1 base, leaving 10 bases between the germline ends. The entire variable domain, with the rest obtained from reference TRBV5-1 and TRBJ1-1, is as follows: KAGVTQTPRYLIKTRGQQVTLSCSPISGHRSVSWYQQTPGQGLQFLFEYFSETQRNKGNFPGRFSGRQFSNSRSEMNVSTLELGDSALYLCASSLAGTPNTEAFFGQGTRLTVV.

This chain uses TRBV5-8 with TRBJ2-4, with TRBD2 as a possible D gene (6 bases). Germline V gives CDR1 SGHTS, CDR2 YDEGEE. The ends were cut back, 3 bases at V and 8 bases at J, with 27 bases in the middle. The CDR3 has 18 residues. The CDR3 DNA is TGTGCCAGCAGCTCGGGACTCGCCCTTTCAGCAGAGACGTACATTCAGTACTTC. Translation gives CASSSGLALSAETYIQYF.

CDR3 region: CASSPGQSISGNTIYF. CDR3 DNA sequence: TGTGCCAGCAGCCCAGGACAGTCAATCTCTGGAAACACCATATATTTT. This sequence joins TRBV5-4 and TRBJ1-3, with D possibly TRBD1 on 6 matching bases. V was cut by 4 bases and J by 0 bases, with 14 bases left in between. The CDR3 runs 16 residues. Germline CDR1 reads SGHNT; CDR2 reads YYREEE (reference sequence).

The J gene is TRBJ2-3, the V gene TRBV28; 14 nucleotides line up with TRBD2. The CDR3 spans 22 residues. The trim removed 3 bases at V and 4 bases at J, leaving 21 bases unmatched. Per the germline V gene, CDR1 is MDHEN and CDR2 is SYDVKM. The CDR3, as DNA: TGTGCCAGCAGTTTTCACCAGCTAGACCCGACTAGCGGGAGGGTCGGAGCAGATACGCAGTATTTT. This codes for CASSFHQLDPTSGRVGADTQYF.

CDR3 sequence reads: CSAILSAEAFF. CDR3 in DNA: TGCAGTGCGATCCTTTCGGCGGAAGCTTTCTTT. The chain carries TRBV20-1 and TRBJ1-1, with no clear D. V was cut by 6 bases and J by 8 bases, with 13 bases left in between. The CDR3 is made up of 11 amino acids. Germline loops: CDR1 DFQATT, CDR2 SNEGSKA (reference sequence).

V and J are TRBV19 and TRBJ2-4; weak D call: TRBD2 (5 bases). The germline V gene has CDR1 LNHDA and CDR2 SQIVND (reference sequence). Trimming removed 3 bases from V and 5 bases from J, with 14 bases in between. The CDR3 is made up of 15 amino acids. This chain's CDR3 is CASSIVAGVENIQYF. The CDR3 DNA reads TGTGCCAGTAGTATTGTTGCCGGGGTGGAAAACATTCAGTACTTC.

The chain couples TRBV7-8 to TRBJ2-7; 8 bases match TRBD2. Trimming cost V 5 bases and J 3 bases; bases outside gene matches: 12. Germline CDR1 and CDR2: SGHVS and FQNEAQ. CDR3 length equals 16 residues. CDR3 amino acids: CASSPGGQGLIYEQYF. The CDR3 DNA is TGTGCCAGCAGCCCGGGGGGGCAGGGACTCATCTACGAGCAGTACTTC.

This chain links TRBV19 with TRBJ1-5; 9 positions match TRBD1. The CDR3 loop spans 15 amino acids. Per germline, CDR1 LNHDA and CDR2 SQIVND (reference sequence). With 1 base clipped from V and 6 bases from J, the junction kept 4 bases outside the gene matches. As DNA, the CDR3 is TGTGCCAGTAGTATAGGGGGGACAGGGACTCAGCCCCAGCATTTT. This codes for CASSIGGTGTQPQHF.

The chain has TRBV7-9 and TRBJ2-5, with D maybe TRBD2 (5 bases). CDR1 SEHNR and CDR2 FQNEAQ come from the germline V gene (reference sequence). This CDR3 contains 16 residues. V shed 2 bases and J shed 7 bases, with 20 bases lying between them. Here the CDR3 reads CASSLSNGRGAGTQYF. Here the CDR3 DNA reads TGTGCCAGCAGCTTAAGCAACGGTCGGGGTGCGGGGACCCAGTACTTC.

This sequence joins TRBV19 and TRBJ1-3, with TRBD1 as a possible D gene (6 bases). The CDR3 spans 16 residues. CDR1 LNHDA and CDR2 SQIVND come from the germline V gene (reference sequence). The germline V and J ends were trimmed by 5 bases and 4 bases, with 18 bases remaining between them. CDR3 amino acids: CASSPQGRLRGNTIYF. For the CDR3, the DNA is TGTGCCAGTAGTCCCCAGGGGAGGCTCCGAGGAAACACCATATATTTT.

The chain has TRBV19 and TRBJ1-6; 8 nucleotides align to TRBD1. The germline gives CDR1 LNHDA, CDR2 SQIVND (reference sequence). There are 14 residues in the CDR3. The V gene end was trimmed by 6 bases and the J gene end by 6 bases; junction bases not matched to a gene: 4. For the CDR3, the DNA is TGTGCCAGTAGGCAGGGGGCGGGTAATTCACCCCTCCACTTT. It yields the protein CASRQGAGNSPLHF.

This rearrangement joins TRBV19 to TRBJ1-5, with TRBD1 matching over 7 bases. This CDR3 comprises 15 residues. V was pared by 6 bases and J by 5 bases, with 10 bases of the junction left unmatched. From germline, CDR1 is LNHDA and CDR2 SQIVND (reference sequence). The CDR3 sequence: CASSISKGAYQPQHF. CDR3 sequence (DNA): TGTGCCAGTAGCATCAGCAAGGGGGCCTATCAGCCCCAGCATTTT.

This clone has just a few counts. The chain uses TRBV28 and TRBJ1-5, with a possible D match to TRBD1 (5 bases). Germline V CDR1 and CDR2: MDHEN, SYDVKM. V gave up 3 bases and J gave up 3 bases, with 12 bases separating them. The CDR3 length is 15 residues. CDR3 nucleotide sequence: TGTGCCAGCAGTTTCGGGTCAGGGAACAATCAGCCCCAGCATTTT. Protein: CASSFGSGNNQPQHF.

J is TRBJ1-2 and V is TRBV4-2; TRBD1 might be the D (5 bases). Germline lookup yields CDR1 LGHNA and CDR2 YNFKEQ. V was shortened by 0 bases and J by 8 bases, with 22 bases between the two germline ends. The CDR3 is 17 residues long. CDR3 DNA sequence: TGTGCCAGCAGCCAAGAAAAACGGGGCGGAGGGTTAGGGGGCTACACCTTC. Translated, it gives CASSQEKRGGGLGGYTF.

V usage is TRBV11-2 and J usage is TRBJ1-1; D unresolved. Germline V CDR1 and CDR2: SGHAT, FQNNGV. The CDR3 loop spans 15 amino acids. The germline V and J ends were trimmed by 1 base and 4 bases, with 13 bases remaining between them. As DNA, the CDR3 is TGTGCCAGCAGCTTAGCGGCGGGTAGTTTCACTGAAGCTTTCTTT. Translated, it gives CASSLAAGSFTEAFF.

The count of this clone is one. V usage is TRBV28 and J usage is TRBJ1-2; 9 bases are a match to TRBD1. Germline V gene sequence: CDR1 MDHEN, CDR2 SYDVKM. Trimming removed 7 bases from V and 2 bases from J; junction bases left unmatched: 14. The CDR3 covers 17 residues. The CDR3 DNA reads TGTGCCAGCATCTCTGGACTTGGGACAGGGCGGAACTATGGCTACACCTTC. This translates into CASISGLGTGRNYGYTF.

The V gene is TRBV21-1, the J gene TRBJ2-7; no check of the table's D call, TRBD2, against the DNA was made. TRBV21-1 is a recognized pseudogene. The CDR3 totals 14 residues. This chain's CDR3 is CASSKGSGVREQYF. CDR3 DNA: TGTGCCAGCAGCAAAGGGTCGGGGGTGAGGGAGCAGTACTTC.

In its sample, this clone was seen once. The genes are TRBV5-4 and TRBJ1-2; maybe TRBD1 (6 bases). CDR3 length: 13 amino acids. V dropped 2 bases and J dropped 4 bases, with 9 bases sitting between them. Per germline, CDR1 SGHNT and CDR2 YYREEE (reference sequence). The CDR3 DNA sequence: TGTGCCAGCAGCTTTCGGGACACCTATGGCTACACCTTC. It translates to CASSFRDTYGYTF. The variable domain in full, completed from reference TRBV5-4 and TRBJ1-2, reads ETGVTQSPTHLIKTRGQQVTLRCSSQSGHNTVSWYQQALGQGPQFIFQYYREEENGRGNFPPRFSGLQFPNYSSELNVNALELDDSALYLCASSFRDTYGYTFGSGTRLTVV.

This chain uses TRBV6-6 with TRBJ1-4; D is ambiguous. The V end was cut by 2 bases, the J end by 1 base, with 11 bases between. The germline CDR1 and CDR2 sequences are MNHNY and SVGAGI (reference sequence). This CDR3 comprises 16 residues. CDR3 region: CASSYRPGRTNEKLFF. In DNA, the CDR3 is TGTGCCAGCAGTTACAGGCCGGGCAGAACTAATGAAAAACTGTTTTTT.

The gene calls are TRBV7-9 and TRBJ1-1; D uncertain. The germline V gene has CDR1 SEHNR and CDR2 FQNEAQ (reference sequence). The CDR3 length is 13 residues. V was cut by 1 base and J by 6 bases, with 9 bases left in between. The DNA for the CDR3 is TGTGCCAGCAGCTTAGGCAGATGGCCTGAAGCTTTCTTT. This translates into CASSLGRWPEAFF.